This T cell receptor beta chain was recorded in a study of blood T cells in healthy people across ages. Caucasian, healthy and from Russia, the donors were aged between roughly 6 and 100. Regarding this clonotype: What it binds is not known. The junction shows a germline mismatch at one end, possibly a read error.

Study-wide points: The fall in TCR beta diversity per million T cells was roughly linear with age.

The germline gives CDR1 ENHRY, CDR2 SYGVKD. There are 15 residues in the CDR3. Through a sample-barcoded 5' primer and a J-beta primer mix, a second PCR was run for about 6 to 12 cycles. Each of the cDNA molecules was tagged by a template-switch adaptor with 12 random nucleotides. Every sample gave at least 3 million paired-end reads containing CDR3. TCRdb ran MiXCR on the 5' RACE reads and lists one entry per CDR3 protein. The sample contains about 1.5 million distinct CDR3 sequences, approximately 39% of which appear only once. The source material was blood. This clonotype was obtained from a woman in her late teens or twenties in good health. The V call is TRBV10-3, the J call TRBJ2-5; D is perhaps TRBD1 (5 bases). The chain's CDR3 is CAISSTPAGPNEQYF. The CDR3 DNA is TGTGCTATCAGTTCCACGCCGGCAGGGCCCAATGAGCAGTACTTC.